A selection of T cell receptor beta chains follows, all from one sample in a study of blood T cell repertoires in COVID-19. Measured with immunoSEQ multiplex PCR; TCRdb has only the in-frame clones, and not every one. Altogether roughly 10,000 clones are present, around 77% being singletons, with the ten largest covering 30% to 45%. Sequencing was carried out using peripheral blood. The receptors were gathered from a human donor in a cohort sampled during active COVID-19. CDR3s include the opening cysteine and the closing phenylalanine or tryptophan. Each record gives: J gene, clone size, D gene, V gene, CDR3 protein, CDR3 DNA. The D gene is left open where the match is weak. A clone size is listed for some rows: how often the clone was seen (once, few, many), or a class if it is expanded.

TRBJ2-1,once,TRBD2,TRBV7-9,CASSLLRGGLDEQFF,TGTGCCAGCAGCTTACTCCGGGGGGGGCTCGATGAGCAGTTCTTC
TRBJ1-1,-,-,TRBV11-2,CASSLLGGGKDTEAFF,TGTGCCAGCAGCTTATTGGGAGGGGGAAAGGACACTGAAGCTTTCTTT
TRBJ2-7,-,TRBD2,TRBV5-1,CASSLVWTSREQYF,TGCGCCAGCAGCTTGGTTTGGACTAGCCGCGAGCAGTACTTC
TRBJ1-3,-,-,TRBV5-1,CASSNAGQIGNTIYF,TGCGCCAGCAGCAACGCTGGACAGATTGGAAACACCATATATTTT
TRBJ2-1,-,-,TRBV6-1,CASSELTWNEQFF,TGTGCCAGCAGTGAACTAACCTGGAATGAGCAGTTCTTC
TRBJ2-7,-,TRBD1,TRBV27,CASSLVPGQGYEQYF,TGTGCCAGCAGTTTAGTCCCGGGACAGGGTTACGAGCAGTACTTC
TRBJ2-7,-,-,TRBV6-6,CASSSRRGRVYEQYF,TGTGCCAGCAGTTCCAGAAGGGGCAGGGTCTACGAGCAGTACTTC
TRBJ1-5,-,-,TRBV2,CASSRDTSNQPQHF,TGTGCCAGCAGCCGGGACACTAGCAATCAGCCCCAGCATTTT
TRBJ2-7,few,-,TRBV7-6,CASSSIGGDEQYF,TGTGCCAGCAGCTCCATAGGAGGCGACGAGCAGTACTTC
TRBJ1-2,-,-,TRBV19,CASSGRLFGGYTF,TGTGCCAGTAGTGGGAGGTTATTTGGTGGCTACACCTTC
TRBJ1-6,-,-,TRBV2,CASSGQVNSPLHF,TGTGCCAGCAGTGGACAGGTTAATTCACCCCTCCACTTT
TRBJ1-6,hyperexpanded,-,TRBV5-4,CASSLASVQSSPLHF,TGTGCCAGCAGCTTGGCCTCGGTACAGAGTTCACCCCTCCACTTT
TRBJ2-7,-,-,TRBV2,CARGADSSYEQYF,TGTGCCAGGGGGGCAGACAGTTCCTACGAGCAGTACTTC
TRBJ2-7,-,-,TRBV6-5,CASSPTVRTGEQYF,TGTGCCAGCAGTCCGACAGTGCGTACGGGCGAGCAGTACTTC
TRBJ2-5,-,TRBD2,TRBV9,CASSVSPGLDQETQYF,TGTGCCAGCAGCGTGAGCCCCGGACTAGACCAAGAGACCCAGTACTTC
TRBJ2-2,medium-sized,TRBD1,TRBV6-4,CASSEEAGGTGELFF,TGTGCCAGCAGTGAGGAAGCAGGGGGAACCGGGGAGCTGTTTTTT
TRBJ2-1,-,-,TRBV7-9,CASSTSRASTYNEQFF,TGTGCCAGCAGCACAAGCAGGGCCTCCACCTACAATGAGCAGTTCTTC
TRBJ1-1,-,TRBD1,TRBV5-1,CASSDRDSNTEAFF,TGCGCCAGCAGTGACCGGGACAGCAACACTGAAGCTTTCTTT
TRBJ2-7,-,TRBD1,TRBV23-1,CASSQGTGAYEQYF,TGCGCCAGCAGTCAAGGGACAGGAGCCTACGAGCAGTACTTC
TRBJ1-6,-,TRBD1,TRBV28,CASSFFVPGGQRNSPLHF,TGTGCCAGCAGTTTTTTTGTTCCAGGGGGACAGAGAAATTCACCCCTCCACTTT
TRBJ2-7,-,TRBD1,TRBV7-9,CASSLSRDSPYEQYF,TGTGCCAGCAGCCTCAGCCGGGACAGCCCCTACGAGCAGTACTTC
TRBJ1-2,once,TRBD1,TRBV5-4,CASTSDRGAYGYTF,TGTGCCAGCACATCGGACAGGGGGGCGTATGGCTACACCTTC